These 25 T cell receptor beta chains share one sample of origin, sequenced in a study of blood T cells in healthy people across ages. Then a second PCR, running about 7 to 11 cycles, was carried out with a sample-barcoded 5' primer and a J-beta primer mix. TCRdb called the 5' RACE reads again in MiXCR, with one record for every CDR3 protein. The sample includes 980,000 or so distinct CDR3 sequences, around 49% seen only once; the top ten take around 15%. Specimen: blood. The source of these receptors is a man aged 30-40 years in good health.

The chain is built from TRBV5-6 and TRBJ2-5; TRBD2 aligns across 10 bases. Germline V CDR1 and CDR2: SGHDT, YYEEEE. With V trimmed by 4 bases and J by 4 bases, 13 bases remained unmatched. The CDR3 is made up of 17 amino acids. CDR3 amino acids: CASSPIVGLAGVETQYF. For the CDR3, the DNA is TGTGCCAGCAGCCCGATTGTGGGGCTAGCGGGGGTAGAGACCCAGTACTTC.

V is TRBV24-1 and J is TRBJ2-5, with 8 bases identical to TRBD1. Losses at the gene ends were 9 bases for V and 2 bases for J; bases not matched to a gene: 4. The CDR3 covers 13 residues. The germline V gene has CDR1 KGHDR and CDR2 SFDVKD. CDR3 DNA sequence: TGTGCCACCGGGACAGGAGTGCAAGAGACCCAGTACTTC. It translates to CATGTGVQETQYF.

The CDR3 DNA reads TGTGCCAGCAGCGGCAGAGGGGGGGTGACCCAGTACTTC. Translated, it gives CASSGRGGVTQYF. The chain is built from TRBV9 and TRBJ2-5; D might be TRBD2 (7 bases). Trimming took off 3 bases at V and 7 bases at J, with 13 bases between the two ends. The germline V gene encodes CDR1 SGDLS and CDR2 YYNGEE. This CDR3 contains 13 residues.

The chain has TRBV12-3 or TRBV12-4 and TRBJ2-3; D might be TRBD1 (6 bases). The CDR3 loop spans 13 amino acids. Trimming removed 5 bases from V and 6 bases from J, with 12 bases in between. The CDR3 nucleotides read TGTGCCAGCAGTCCTACAGGGTGGGATACGCAGTATTTT. Amino acid sequence: CASSPTGWDTQYF.

This CDR3 reads CSASRGGPKFF. The CDR3 DNA reads as TGCAGTGCTAGTAGGGGGGGGCCTAAGTTCTTC. The genes are TRBV20-1 and TRBJ2-1, with a possible D match to TRBD2 (7 bases). V was trimmed by 3 bases and J by 14 bases, leaving 14 bases between them. Germline CDR1 is DFQATT and CDR2 is SNEGSKA (reference sequence). The CDR3 runs to 11 residues.

A word on this clonotype: At one end the junction does not follow the germline gene, possibly because of a read error. V and J are TRBV9 and TRBJ1-6; maybe TRBD1 (6 bases). CDR3 size: 14 residues. The V gene's germline CDR1 is SGDLS and CDR2 YYNGEE. In DNA, the CDR3 is TGTGCCAGCAGGCCCGGGACATCCAATTTACCCCTCCACTTT. It encodes CASRPGTSNLPLHF.

About this clonotype: Germline and junction disagree at one end, which may indicate a read error. The rearrangement uses TRBV7-9 and TRBJ1-1, with no clear D. Germline CDR1 SEHNR, CDR2 FQNEAQ (reference sequence). This CDR3 comprises 14 residues. The CDR3 nucleotides are TGTGCCGGCAGCTTAGACCAAGGGAACACTGAAGCTTTCTTT. Its protein product is CAGSLDQGNTEAFF.

This clonotype was recorded a few times. J is TRBJ2-1 and V is TRBV9; TRBD2 agrees at 8 bases. CDR1 SGDLS and CDR2 YYNGEE come from the germline V gene. The junction had 7 bases not matched to a gene; V was cut back by 0 bases and J by 5 bases. The CDR3 is 16 residues long. The DNA for the CDR3 is TGTGCCAGCAGCGTAGCGGGCGGGGGGTCGCACAATGAGCAGTTCTTC. It specifies CASSVAGGGSHNEQFF. Full variable domain (rest looked up from reference TRBV9 and TRBJ2-1): DSGVTQTPKHLITATGQRVTLRCSPRSGDLSVYWYQQSLDQGLQFLIQYYNGEERAKGNILERFSAQQFPDLHSELNLSSLELGDSALYFCASSVAGGGSHNEQFFGPGTRLTVL.

The sample holds one count of this clonotype. The missing conserved phenylalanine or tryptophan at the end of this CDR3 makes a read error likely. The genes are TRBV20-1 and TRBJ2-1, with D possibly called TRBD1 or TRBD2 (5 bases each). The CDR3 is 14 amino acids. Germline-derived CDR1 and CDR2 are DFQATT and SNEGSKA (reference sequence). Trimming removed 3 bases at V and 0 bases at J, with 9 bases between. The CDR3: CSASRDVSYNEQFL. As DNA, the CDR3 is TGCAGTGCTAGCCGGGACGTCTCCTACAATGAGCAGTTCTTG.

The rearrangement uses TRBV9 and TRBJ1-2, with D unclear. The germline gives CDR1 SGDLS, CDR2 YYNGEE. The CDR3 is made up of 13 amino acids. Trimming stripped 10 bases from V and 3 bases from J, with 16 bases between. The CDR3 nucleotides read TGTGCCTCGACCGGGTTTCGAGACTATGGCTACACCTTC. It encodes CASTGFRDYGYTF. The full variable domain, with the rest looked up from reference TRBV9 and TRBJ1-2, is DSGVTQTPKHLITATGQRVTLRCSPRSGDLSVYWYQQSLDQGLQFLIQYYNGEERAKGNILERFSAQQFPDLHSELNLSSLELGDSALYFCASTGFRDYGYTFGSGTRLTVV.

The V call is TRBV7-2, the J call TRBJ2-2; D not resolved. There are 14 residues in the CDR3. Germline assignment: CDR1 SGHTA and CDR2 FQGNSA. The germline V and J ends were trimmed by 2 bases and 0 bases, with 4 bases remaining between them. Here the CDR3 DNA reads TGTGCCAGCAGCTTATTAACGAACACCGGGGAGCTGTTTTTT. Its protein product is CASSLLTNTGELFF.

There are a few counts of this clonotype. The chain links TRBV10-3 to TRBJ2-5; 8 positions match TRBD1. Germline CDR1 ENHRY, CDR2 SYGVKD. With V trimmed by 2 bases and J by 1 base, 3 bases remained unmatched. The CDR3 loop spans 15 amino acids. The CDR3 sequence: CAISETQGGQETQYF. The DNA of the CDR3 is TGTGCCATCAGTGAGACACAGGGGGGCCAAGAGACCCAGTACTTC.

About this clonotype itself: One junction end disagrees with the germline gene, perhaps due to a read error. The chain is built from TRBV5-1 and TRBJ2-5, with D perhaps given as TRBD1 or TRBD2 (5 bases each). Germline-derived CDR1 and CDR2 are SGHRS and YFSETQ. The CDR3 consists of 14 residues. CDR3 sequence: CAGSLGPAQETQYF. In DNA form, the CDR3 reads TGCGCCGGCAGCTTGGGACCGGCCCAAGAGACCCAGTACTTC.

V is TRBV7-8 and J is TRBJ2-3; 11 nucleotides line up with TRBD2. Germline lookup yields CDR1 SGHVS and CDR2 FQNEAQ. This CDR3 spans 16 amino acids. J was trimmed by 1 base and V by 3 bases; bases with no gene match: 3. The DNA for the CDR3 is TGTGCCAGCAGCTTGGTAGCGGGGGGGGGCACAGATACGCAGTATTTT. It yields the protein CASSLVAGGGTDTQYF.

This clonotype was seen a handful of times. J is TRBJ2-7 and V is TRBV27; D remains ambiguous. Trimming took off 3 bases at V and 0 bases at J, with 15 bases between the two ends. The CDR3 consists of 16 residues. Germline V gives CDR1 MNHEY, CDR2 SMNVEV (reference sequence). CDR3 sequence: CASSLVGDLSSYEQYF. The CDR3 DNA reads as TGTGCCAGCAGTTTGGTTGGAGATTTGAGCTCCTACGAGCAGTACTTC.

The chain links TRBV20-1 to TRBJ2-4; 7 bases align to TRBD1. This CDR3 comprises 14 residues. In germline, CDR1 is DFQATT, CDR2 SNEGSKA (reference sequence). V shed 2 bases and J 15 bases; nucleotides not matched to a gene: 16. For the CDR3, the DNA is TGCAGTGCTAGATCGCAGGGGGAACCCTACGAGCGGTACTTC. Translating it yields CSARSQGEPYERYF.

This clonotype came up a few times. This chain uses TRBV6-1 with TRBJ2-1; possible D gene TRBD1, 6 bases. This CDR3 has 14 amino acids. The germline gives CDR1 MNHNS, CDR2 SASEGT. V lost 3 bases, J lost 10 bases, and 16 bases lay in between. The DNA of the CDR3 is TGTGCCAGCAGTGAGAGGACAGAGGTGACGGAGCAGTTCTTC. Its translation is CASSERTEVTEQFF.

The chain uses TRBV20-1 and TRBJ2-1, with a weak D call TRBD1 (6 bases). From germline, CDR1 is DFQATT and CDR2 SNEGSKA (reference sequence). CDR3 length: 17 amino acids. Trimming shortened V by 3 bases and J by 1 base, and 19 bases separated the two germline ends. CDR3 in amino acids: CSARDHGGSRSYNEQFF. The CDR3 DNA reads TGCAGTGCTAGGGACCATGGGGGCTCCCGTTCCTACAATGAGCAGTTCTTC.

The chain is built from TRBV20-1 and TRBJ2-7; 7 positions match TRBD1. This CDR3 spans 14 amino acids. Germline CDR1 is DFQATT and CDR2 is SNEGSKA (reference sequence). J was trimmed by 4 bases and V by 5 bases; bases with no gene match: 11. CDR3 bases: TGCAGTGCTGCCCGGGCAGGGGGTGGGTACGAGCAGTACTTC. It is translated as CSAARAGGGYEQYF.

This chain uses TRBV6-6 with TRBJ1-5; perhaps TRBD1 as D (5 bases). Germline V gives CDR1 MNHNY, CDR2 SVGAGI (reference sequence). V was pared by 4 bases and J by 10 bases, with 23 bases between. CDR3 length equals 16 residues. The CDR3 region has the DNA TGTGCCAGCAGTTTTCAGGCTGGCGGGACCGGGAGACCCCAGCATTTT. As protein: CASSFQAGGTGRPQHF.

The chain is built from TRBV27 and TRBJ2-5, with 9 positions matching TRBD2. CDR1 is MNHEY, CDR2 SMNVEV, per germline (reference sequence). There are 16 residues in the CDR3. Trimming at V came to 5 bases and at J to 11 bases, leaving 18 bases not matched to a gene. In nucleotides, the CDR3 is TGTGCCAGCAGTCTACCGGGACTAGCCACGATTTGCGGGCAGTACTTC. It is translated as CASSLPGLATICGQYF.

The genes are TRBV28 and TRBJ2-5, with 12 bases aligning to TRBD2. Germline values: CDR1 MDHEN, CDR2 SYDVKM. This CDR3 contains 16 residues. The J segment lost 4 bases and the V segment lost 9 bases, leaving 12 bases of the junction unmatched. CDR3 protein: CASKPYPLAGGETQYF. DNA for the CDR3: TGTGCCAGTAAACCCTACCCACTAGCGGGGGGAGAGACCCAGTACTTC.

The V and J genes are TRBV18 and TRBJ2-1; 12 bases map to TRBD2. Germline trimming cut 5 bases from V and 7 bases from J; bases unmatched to any gene: 12. The germline V gene encodes CDR1 KGHSH and CDR2 LQKENI. There are 17 residues in the CDR3. The CDR3 loop is CASSALAGGPGMNEQFF. CDR3 DNA: TGTGCCAGCTCAGCGCTAGCGGGGGGGCCCGGTATGAATGAGCAGTTCTTC.

V gene TRBV2 combines with J gene TRBJ1-1; D is undetermined. Trimming cost V 6 bases and J 6 bases, with 17 bases left between them. Germline CDR1 SNHLY, CDR2 FYNNEI. CDR3 length: 14 amino acids. In DNA form, the CDR3 reads TGTGCCAGCAGAACCGACGGGGTCGCCGCTGAAGCTTTCTTT. The encoded protein is CASRTDGVAAEAFF.

This CDR3 reads CSARDHGWEQFF. Written as DNA, the CDR3 is TGCAGTGCTAGAGATCATGGGTGGGAGCAGTTCTTC. The chain combines TRBV20-1 with TRBJ2-1; D ambiguous. V was shortened by 0 bases and J by 10 bases, with 10 bases between the two germline ends. The V gene's germline CDR1 is DFQATT and CDR2 SNEGSKA (reference sequence). The CDR3 has 12 residues.